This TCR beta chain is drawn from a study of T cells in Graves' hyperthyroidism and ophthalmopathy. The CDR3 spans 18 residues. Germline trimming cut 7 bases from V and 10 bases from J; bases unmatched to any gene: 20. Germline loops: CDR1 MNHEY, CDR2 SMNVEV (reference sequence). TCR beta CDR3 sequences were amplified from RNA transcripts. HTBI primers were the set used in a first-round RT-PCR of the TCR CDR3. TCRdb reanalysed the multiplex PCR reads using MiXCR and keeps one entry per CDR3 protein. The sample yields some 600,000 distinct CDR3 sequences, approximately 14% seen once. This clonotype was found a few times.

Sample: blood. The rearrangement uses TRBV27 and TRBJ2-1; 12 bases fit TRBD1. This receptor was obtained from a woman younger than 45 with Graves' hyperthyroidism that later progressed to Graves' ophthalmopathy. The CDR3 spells CASIGTGGAWGGSREQFF. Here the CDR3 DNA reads TGTGCCAGCATCGGGACAGGGGGCGCGTGGGGCGGGAGTAGAGAGCAGTTCTTC.